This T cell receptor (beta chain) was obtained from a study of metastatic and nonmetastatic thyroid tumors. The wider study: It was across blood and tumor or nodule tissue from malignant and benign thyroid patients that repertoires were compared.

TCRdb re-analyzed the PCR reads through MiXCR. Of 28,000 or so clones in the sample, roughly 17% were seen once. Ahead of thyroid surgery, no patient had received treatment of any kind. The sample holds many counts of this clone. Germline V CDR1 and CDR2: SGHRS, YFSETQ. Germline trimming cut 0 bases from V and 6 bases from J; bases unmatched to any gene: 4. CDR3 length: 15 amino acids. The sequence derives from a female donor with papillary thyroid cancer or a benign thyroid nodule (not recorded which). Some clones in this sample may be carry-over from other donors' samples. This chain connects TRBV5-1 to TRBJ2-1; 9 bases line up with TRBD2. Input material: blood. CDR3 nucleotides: TGCGCCAGCAGCTTGGTCGCGGGAGGGGGCAATGAGCAGTTCTTC. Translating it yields CASSLVAGGGNEQFF.